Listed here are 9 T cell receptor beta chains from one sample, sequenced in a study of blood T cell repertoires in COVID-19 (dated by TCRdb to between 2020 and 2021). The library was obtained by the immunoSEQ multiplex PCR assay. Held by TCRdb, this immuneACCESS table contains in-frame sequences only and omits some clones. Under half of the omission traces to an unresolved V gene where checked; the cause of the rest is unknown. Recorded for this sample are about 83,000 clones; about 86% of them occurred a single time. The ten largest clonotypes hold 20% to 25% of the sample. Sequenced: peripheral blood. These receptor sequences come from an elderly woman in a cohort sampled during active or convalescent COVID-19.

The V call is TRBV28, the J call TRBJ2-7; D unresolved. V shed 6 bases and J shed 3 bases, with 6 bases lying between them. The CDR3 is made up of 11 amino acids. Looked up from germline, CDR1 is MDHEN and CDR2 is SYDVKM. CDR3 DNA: TGTGCCAGCAGGCTAGGCTACGAGCAGTACTTC. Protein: CASRLGYEQYF.

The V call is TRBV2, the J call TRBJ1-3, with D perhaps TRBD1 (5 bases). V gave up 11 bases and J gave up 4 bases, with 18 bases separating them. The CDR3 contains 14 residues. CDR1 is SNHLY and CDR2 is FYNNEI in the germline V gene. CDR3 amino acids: CASQPTGSGNTIYF. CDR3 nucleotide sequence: TGTGCCTCTCAACCCACAGGTTCGGGAAACACCATATATTTT.

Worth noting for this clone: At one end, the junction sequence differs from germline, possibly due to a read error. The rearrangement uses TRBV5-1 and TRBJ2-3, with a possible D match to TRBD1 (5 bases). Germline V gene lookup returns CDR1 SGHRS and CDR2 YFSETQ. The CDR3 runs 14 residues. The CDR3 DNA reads TGCGCCAGCAGCGTCGTTGACAGCAAAGATACGCAGTATTTT. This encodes CASSVVDSKDTQYF. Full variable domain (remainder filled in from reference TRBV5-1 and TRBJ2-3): KAGVTQTPRYLIKTRGQQVTLSCSPISGHRSVSWYQQTPGQGLQFLFEYFSETQRNKGNFPGRFSGRQFSNSRSEMNVSTLELGDSALYLCASSVVDSKDTQYFGPGTRLTVL.

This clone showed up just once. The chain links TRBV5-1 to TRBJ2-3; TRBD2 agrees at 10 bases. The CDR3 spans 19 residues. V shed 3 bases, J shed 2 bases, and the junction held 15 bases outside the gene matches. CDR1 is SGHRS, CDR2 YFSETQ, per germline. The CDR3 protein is CASSYTLGASGGVTDTQYF. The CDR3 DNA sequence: TGCGCCAGCAGCTATACATTAGGGGCTAGCGGGGGAGTCACAGATACGCAGTATTTT.

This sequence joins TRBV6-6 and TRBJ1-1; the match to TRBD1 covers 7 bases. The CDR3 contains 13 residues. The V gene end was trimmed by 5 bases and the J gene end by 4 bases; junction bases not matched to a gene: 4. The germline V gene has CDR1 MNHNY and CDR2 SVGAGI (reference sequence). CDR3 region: CASSPDRATEAFF. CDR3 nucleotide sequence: TGTGCCAGCAGTCCTGACAGGGCCACTGAAGCTTTCTTT.

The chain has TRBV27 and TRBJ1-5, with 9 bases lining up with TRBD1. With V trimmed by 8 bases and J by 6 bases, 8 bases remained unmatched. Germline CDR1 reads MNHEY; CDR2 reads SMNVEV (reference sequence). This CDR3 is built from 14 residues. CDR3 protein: CASGRQGDGQPQHF. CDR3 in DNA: TGTGCCAGCGGGAGACAGGGGGACGGTCAGCCCCAGCATTTT.

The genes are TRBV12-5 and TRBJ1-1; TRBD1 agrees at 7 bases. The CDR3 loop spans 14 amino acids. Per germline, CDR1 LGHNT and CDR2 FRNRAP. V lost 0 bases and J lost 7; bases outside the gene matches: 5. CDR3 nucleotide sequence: TGTGCTAGTGGTTTGGTAGGAGGGGGCGGTGAAGCTTTCTTT. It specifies CASGLVGGGGEAFF.

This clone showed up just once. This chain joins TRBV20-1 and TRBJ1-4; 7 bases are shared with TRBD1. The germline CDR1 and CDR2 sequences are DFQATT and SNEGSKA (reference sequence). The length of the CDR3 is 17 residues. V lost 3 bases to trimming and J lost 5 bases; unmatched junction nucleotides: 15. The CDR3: CSASRAGGTRDNEKLFF. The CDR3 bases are TGCAGTGCTAGTAGGGCAGGGGGGACCCGGGACAATGAAAAACTGTTTTTT.

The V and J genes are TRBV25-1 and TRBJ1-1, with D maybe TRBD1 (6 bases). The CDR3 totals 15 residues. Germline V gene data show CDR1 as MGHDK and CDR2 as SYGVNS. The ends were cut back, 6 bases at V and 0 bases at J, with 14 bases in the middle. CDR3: CASSPRTDLNTEAFF. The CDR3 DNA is TGTGCCAGCAGCCCCAGGACAGACTTGAACACTGAAGCTTTCTTT.